This TCR beta chain was sequenced in a study of a mutant IDH1 vaccine in newly diagnosed glioma. Overall study: Commencement of vaccination occurred 4-6 weeks following radiotherapy alone, or concurrently with temozolomide cycles. Earlier therapy was either radiotherapy, temozolomide, or both, and most got both.

Time point here: week 23, last vaccination. One vaccine dose held 300 ug of mutant IDH1 20-mer peptide and came with topical imiquimod. The donors had new WHO grade 3 or 4 astrocytomas; these were IDH1-mutant and ATRX-lost. This clone was observed a handful of times. Antigen unknown. Clones were read by immunoSEQ multiplex PCR, and TCRdb kept only the in-frame ones, dropping some. The table shows 29,000 or so clones, with approximately 80% occurring only once. Sequenced material: PBMCs, taken from a glioma patient whose treatment included an IDH1 peptide vaccine. This sequence originates from a woman between 18 and 30 years old with glioma.

CDR3 sequence: CASSELAGSYNEQFF. Written as DNA, the CDR3 is TGTGCCAGCAGTGAACTAGCGGGCTCCTACAATGAGCAGTTCTTC. V usage is TRBV6-1 and J usage is TRBJ2-1; 8 bases map to TRBD2. The CDR3 length is 15 residues. V shed 2 bases, J shed 0 bases, and the junction held 0 bases outside the gene matches. Looked up from germline, CDR1 is MNHNS and CDR2 is SASEGT.